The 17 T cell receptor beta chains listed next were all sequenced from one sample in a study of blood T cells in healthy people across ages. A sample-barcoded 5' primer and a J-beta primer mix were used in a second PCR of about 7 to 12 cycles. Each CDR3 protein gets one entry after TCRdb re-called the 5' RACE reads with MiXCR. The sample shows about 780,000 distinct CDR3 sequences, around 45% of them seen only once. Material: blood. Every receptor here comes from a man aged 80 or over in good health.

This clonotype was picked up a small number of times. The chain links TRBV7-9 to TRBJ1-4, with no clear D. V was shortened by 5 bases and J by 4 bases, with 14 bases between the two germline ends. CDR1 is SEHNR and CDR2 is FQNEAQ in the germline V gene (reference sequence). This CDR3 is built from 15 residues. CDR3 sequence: CASSPSGSLNEKLFF. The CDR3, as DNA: TGTGCCAGCAGCCCAAGCGGCTCACTTAATGAAAAACTGTTTTTT. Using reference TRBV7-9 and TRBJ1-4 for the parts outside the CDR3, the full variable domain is DTGVSQNPRHKITKRGQNVTFRCDPISEHNRLYWYRQTLGQGPEFLTYFQNEAQLEKSRLLSDRFSAERPKGSFSTLEIQRTEQGDSAMYLCASSPSGSLNEKLFFGSGTQLSVL.

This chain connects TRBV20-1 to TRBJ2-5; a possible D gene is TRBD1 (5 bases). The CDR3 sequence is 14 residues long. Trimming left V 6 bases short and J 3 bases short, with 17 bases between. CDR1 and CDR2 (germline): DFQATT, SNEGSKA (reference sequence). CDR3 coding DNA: TGCAGTGCCGCCCGGGTCCAAGGGGAAGAGACCCAGTACTTC. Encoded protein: CSAARVQGEETQYF.

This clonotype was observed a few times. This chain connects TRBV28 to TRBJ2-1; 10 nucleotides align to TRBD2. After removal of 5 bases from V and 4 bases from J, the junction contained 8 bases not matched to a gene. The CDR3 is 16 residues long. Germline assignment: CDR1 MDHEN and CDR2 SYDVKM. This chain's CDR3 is CASSTPTSGRYNEQFF. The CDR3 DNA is TGTGCCAGCAGTACGCCGACTAGCGGGCGTTACAATGAGCAGTTCTTC.

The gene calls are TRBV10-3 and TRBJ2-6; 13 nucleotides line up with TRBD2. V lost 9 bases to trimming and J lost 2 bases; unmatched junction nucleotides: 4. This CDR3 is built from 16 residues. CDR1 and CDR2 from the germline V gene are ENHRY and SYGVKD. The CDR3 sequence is CAIRTSGSAGANVLTF. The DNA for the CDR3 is TGTGCCATACGGACTAGCGGGAGTGCTGGGGCCAACGTCCTGACTTTC.

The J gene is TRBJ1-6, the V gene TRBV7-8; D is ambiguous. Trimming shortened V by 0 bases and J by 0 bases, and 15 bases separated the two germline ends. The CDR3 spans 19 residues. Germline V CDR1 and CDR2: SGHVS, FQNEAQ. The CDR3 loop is CASSLARINKNSYNSPLHF. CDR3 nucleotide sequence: TGTGCCAGCAGCTTAGCGCGGATAAATAAGAACTCCTATAATTCACCCCTCCACTTT.

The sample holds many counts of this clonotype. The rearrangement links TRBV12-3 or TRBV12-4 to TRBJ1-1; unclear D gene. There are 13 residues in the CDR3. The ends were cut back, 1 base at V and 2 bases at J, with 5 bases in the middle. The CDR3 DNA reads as TGTGCCAGCAGTTTAGGGAAAAACACTGAAGCTTTCTTT. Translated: CASSLGKNTEAFF.

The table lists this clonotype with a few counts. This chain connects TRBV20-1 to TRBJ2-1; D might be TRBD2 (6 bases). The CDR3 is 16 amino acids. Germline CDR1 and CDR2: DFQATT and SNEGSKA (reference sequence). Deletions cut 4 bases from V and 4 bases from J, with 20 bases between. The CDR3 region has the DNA TGCAGTGCTACCCCTAGCGAGCAAAAACTTTACAATGAGCAGTTCTTC. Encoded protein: CSATPSEQKLYNEQFF.

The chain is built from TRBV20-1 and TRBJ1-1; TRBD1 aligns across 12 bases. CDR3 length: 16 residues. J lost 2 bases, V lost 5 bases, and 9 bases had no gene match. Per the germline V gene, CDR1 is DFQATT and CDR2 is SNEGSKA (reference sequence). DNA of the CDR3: TGCAGTGCTCATACCGGGACAGGGGGCGTCAACACTGAAGCTTTCTTT. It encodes CSAHTGTGGVNTEAFF.

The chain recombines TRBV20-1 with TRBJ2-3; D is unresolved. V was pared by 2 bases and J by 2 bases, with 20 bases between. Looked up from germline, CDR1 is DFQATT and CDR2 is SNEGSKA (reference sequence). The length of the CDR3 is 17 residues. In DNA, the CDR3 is TGCAGTGCTAGAACTTTTCTGCTTGTGGGGTTCACAGATACGCAGTATTTT. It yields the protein CSARTFLLVGFTDTQYF.

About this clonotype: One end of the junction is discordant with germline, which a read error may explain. In DNA, the CDR3 is TGTGCCTGTGAAGGGGGTCAGGCCTACGAGCGGTACTTC. It is translated as CACEGGQAYERYF. This chain links TRBV30 with TRBJ2-7; weak D call: TRBD1 (6 bases). CDR1 is GTSNPN, CDR2 SVGIG, per germline (reference sequence). The CDR3 has 13 amino acids.

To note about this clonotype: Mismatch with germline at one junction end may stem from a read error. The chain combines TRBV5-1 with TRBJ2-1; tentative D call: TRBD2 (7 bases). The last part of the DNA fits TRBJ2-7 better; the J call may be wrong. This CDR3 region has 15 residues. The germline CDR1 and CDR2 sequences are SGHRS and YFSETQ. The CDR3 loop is CASGLGGGRQNEQYF. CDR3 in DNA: TGCGCCAGCGGCTTGGGAGGGGGAAGGCAAAATGAGCAGTACTTC.

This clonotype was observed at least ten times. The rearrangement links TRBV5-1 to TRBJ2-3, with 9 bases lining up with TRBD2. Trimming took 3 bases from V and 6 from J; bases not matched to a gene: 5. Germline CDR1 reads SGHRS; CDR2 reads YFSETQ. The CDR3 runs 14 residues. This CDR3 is CASSSSAGGDTQYF. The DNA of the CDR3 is TGCGCCAGCAGCTCCTCTGCGGGAGGGGATACGCAGTATTTT.

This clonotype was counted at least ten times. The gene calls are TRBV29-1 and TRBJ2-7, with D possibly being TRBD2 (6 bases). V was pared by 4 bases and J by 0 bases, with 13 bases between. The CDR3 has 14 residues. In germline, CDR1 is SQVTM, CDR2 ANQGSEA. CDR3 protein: CSVADYPNSYEQYF. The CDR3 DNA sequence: TGCAGCGTTGCGGACTATCCGAACTCCTACGAGCAGTACTTC.

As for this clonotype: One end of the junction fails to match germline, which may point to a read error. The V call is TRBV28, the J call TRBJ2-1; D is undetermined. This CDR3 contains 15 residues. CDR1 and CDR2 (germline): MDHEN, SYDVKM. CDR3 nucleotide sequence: TGTACCAGCAGTTCCAGCTTCGTCTCCTACAATGAGCAGTTCTTC. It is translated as CTSSSSFVSYNEQFF.

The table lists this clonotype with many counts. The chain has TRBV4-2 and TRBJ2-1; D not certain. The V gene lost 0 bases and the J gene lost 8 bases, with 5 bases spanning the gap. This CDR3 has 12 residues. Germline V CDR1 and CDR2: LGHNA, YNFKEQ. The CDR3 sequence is CASSQDTHEQFF. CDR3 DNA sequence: TGTGCCAGCAGCCAAGATACACATGAGCAGTTCTTC.

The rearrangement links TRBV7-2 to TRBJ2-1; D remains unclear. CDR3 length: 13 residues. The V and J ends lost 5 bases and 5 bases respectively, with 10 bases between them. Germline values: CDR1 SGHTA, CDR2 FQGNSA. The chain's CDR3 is CASSPQTNNEQFF. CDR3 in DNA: TGTGCCAGCAGCCCGCAGACCAACAATGAGCAGTTCTTC.

The CDR3 bases are TGTGCCAACAGGCCTTCACTAGCGGGAGTTTACGAGCAGTACTTC. It translates to CANRPSLAGVYEQYF. The rearrangement links TRBV7-2 to TRBJ2-7; the match to TRBD2 covers 11 bases. CDR3 size: 15 residues. The V and J ends lost 10 bases and 4 bases, in that order; junction bases with no gene match: 12. In germline, CDR1 is SGHTA, CDR2 FQGNSA.